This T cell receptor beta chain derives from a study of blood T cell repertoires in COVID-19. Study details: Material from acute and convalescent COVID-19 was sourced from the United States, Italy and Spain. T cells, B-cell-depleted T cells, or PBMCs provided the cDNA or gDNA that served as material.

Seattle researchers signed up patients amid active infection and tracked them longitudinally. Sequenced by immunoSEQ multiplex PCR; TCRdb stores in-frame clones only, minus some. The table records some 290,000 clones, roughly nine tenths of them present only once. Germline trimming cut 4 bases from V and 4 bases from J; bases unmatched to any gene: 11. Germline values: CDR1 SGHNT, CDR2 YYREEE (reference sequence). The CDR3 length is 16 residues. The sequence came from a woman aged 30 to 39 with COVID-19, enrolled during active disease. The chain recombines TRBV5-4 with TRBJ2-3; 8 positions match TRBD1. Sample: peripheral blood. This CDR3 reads CASSPVWDRRADTQYF. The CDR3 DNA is TGTGCCAGCAGCCCCGTATGGGACAGGAGGGCAGATACGCAGTATTTT.